Each of the 15 T cell receptor beta chains below was sequenced from the same sample in a study of blood T cell repertoires in COVID-19. The method was immunoSEQ multiplex PCR; TCRdb's version includes in-frame clones alone and lacks a portion of them. The data contain 170,000 or so clones, approximately 80% of them singletons. The sequenced material came from PBMCs or T cells enriched from blood (not recorded which). The origin of the receptors is a woman aged 50 to 60 who had recovered from COVID-19.

DNA for the CDR3: TGTGCCAGCAGCCAAGGACAGGGGTTGAACACTGAAGCTTTCTTT. Translating gives CASSQGQGLNTEAFF. The chain employs TRBV14 and TRBJ1-1; TRBD1 matches at 8 bases. The CDR3 covers 15 residues. J gave up 0 bases and V 1 base, and 1 base lay outside the gene matches. Germline V gives CDR1 SGHDN, CDR2 FVKESK.

The V and J genes are TRBV29-1 and TRBJ1-2; D remains unclear. The CDR3 loop spans 13 amino acids. Germline CDR1 SQVTM, CDR2 ANQGSEA. Trimming took off 6 bases at V and 5 bases at J, with 16 bases between the two ends. The CDR3 loop is CSVAFSGRYGYTF. The CDR3, as DNA: TGCAGCGTAGCCTTCAGTGGGAGATATGGCTACACCTTC.

V and J are TRBV7-4 and TRBJ2-7; no firm D call. The germline V gene has CDR1 SGHVT and CDR2 SQSDAQ. Trimming pared 1 base from V and 4 bases from J, leaving 8 bases between. CDR3 length equals 13 residues. CDR3 DNA: TGTGCCAGCAGCTTAGATCCGAGATACGAGCAGTACTTC. Its translation is CASSLDPRYEQYF.

On this clone: Other DNA sequences from this sample encode an identical CDR3 as well. This rearrangement joins TRBV7-2 to TRBJ1-2; D possibly corresponds to TRBD1 (6 bases). With 2 bases removed from V and 5 bases from J, the gap between germline ends came to 24 bases. The CDR3 length is 18 residues. CDR1 and CDR2 (germline): SGHTA, FQGNSA. CDR3 DNA sequence: TGTGCCAGCAGCTTAAGGCGGGGGGGCAGCGAGGGGACTTATGGCTACACCTTC. Protein product: CASSLRRGGSEGTYGYTF.

This clone showed up just once. The V gene is TRBV3-1 (or the pseudogene TRBV3-2), the J gene TRBJ2-7, with TRBD1 as a possible D gene (5 bases). The germline V gene has CDR1 LGHDT and CDR2 YNNKEL (reference sequence). The CDR3 totals 14 residues. V was shortened by 1 base and J by 6 bases, with 13 bases between the two germline ends. CDR3 sequence: CASSQVFREGEQYF. In nucleotides, the CDR3 is TGTGCCAGCAGCCAAGTGTTCAGGGAAGGCGAGCAGTACTTC.

This clone was counted once. CDR3 sequence: CASSPLGVMNTEAFF. The CDR3 DNA sequence: TGTGCCAGCAGCCCCCTCGGGGTCATGAACACTGAAGCTTTCTTT. V gene TRBV5-6 combines with J gene TRBJ1-1; D unresolved. This CDR3 is built from 15 residues. Trimming shortened V by 4 bases and J by 0 bases, and 13 bases separated the two germline ends. In germline, CDR1 is SGHDT, CDR2 YYEEEE.

In its sample, this clone was seen a few times. The gene calls are TRBV6-5 and TRBJ1-1; maybe TRBD1 (6 bases). The CDR3 is made up of 14 amino acids. V lost 9 bases and J lost 10, with 24 bases in between. Looked up from germline, CDR1 is MNHEY and CDR2 is SVGAGI. The CDR3 loop reads CASDEGQGMGRAFF. CDR3 sequence (DNA): TGTGCCAGTGATGAGGGGCAGGGGATGGGTCGAGCTTTCTTT.

This chain uses TRBV3-1 (or the pseudogene TRBV3-2) with TRBJ1-2; the D is unclear. The length of the CDR3 is 16 residues. Germline V CDR1 and CDR2: LGHDT, YNNKEL (reference sequence). V was trimmed by 1 base and J by 1 base, leaving 13 bases between them. Here the CDR3 reads CASSQGEWYSNYGYTF. In DNA, the CDR3 is TGTGCCAGCAGCCAAGGGGAGTGGTACAGTAACTATGGCTACACCTTC.

The chain is built from TRBV27 and TRBJ1-1, with 9 bases matching TRBD1. The V gene's germline CDR1 is MNHEY and CDR2 SMNVEV (reference sequence). Unmatched junction bases numbered 9, after V lost 6 bases and J lost 7 bases. The CDR3 is 14 residues long. CDR3 in DNA: TGTGCCAGCAGGGAGAGGGGACAGGGTCGTGAAGCTTTCTTT. This translates into CASRERGQGREAFF.

V and J are TRBV5-4 and TRBJ1-2; 7 bases map to TRBD1. From germline, CDR1 is SGHNT and CDR2 YYREEE (reference sequence). J was trimmed by 4 bases and V by 0 bases; bases with no gene match: 9. The CDR3 is 16 residues long. This CDR3 reads CASSLAKGAQGYGYTF. DNA of the CDR3: TGTGCCAGCAGCTTGGCCAAGGGGGCTCAGGGCTATGGCTACACCTTC.

V is TRBV5-8 and J is TRBJ2-3; D perhaps matches TRBD2 (5 bases). The CDR3 is 14 amino acids. Germline assignment: CDR1 SGHTS and CDR2 YDEGEE. The V end was cut by 0 bases, the J end by 5 bases, with 10 bases between. CDR3 loop: CASSLVTEGDTQYF. The CDR3 DNA sequence: TGTGCCAGCAGCTTGGTTACAGAGGGAGATACGCAGTATTTT. Together with reference TRBV5-8 and TRBJ2-3, the CDR3 gives the full variable domain: EAGVTQSPTHLIKTRGQQATLRCSPISGHTSVYWYQQALGLGLQFLLWYDEGEERNRGNFPPRFSGRQFPNYSSELNVNALELEDSALYLCASSLVTEGDTQYFGPGTRLTVL.

This clone came up once. The chain couples TRBV18 to TRBJ1-2; D ambiguous. Trimming pared 0 bases from V and 4 bases from J, leaving 9 bases between. Germline CDR1 and CDR2: KGHSH and LQKENI. The CDR3 extends over 14 amino acids. The DNA of the CDR3 is TGTGCCAGCTCACCACCTCAACACCTCTATGGCTACACCTTC. It specifies CASSPPQHLYGYTF.

The chain couples TRBV30 to TRBJ2-3; 8 bases map to TRBD2. The ends lost 3 bases at V and 4 bases at J; junction bases unmatched: 15. The CDR3 is 17 amino acids. The germline gives CDR1 GTSNPN, CDR2 SVGIG (reference sequence). The CDR3 sequence: CAWSGGGSGTGADTQYF. The CDR3 nucleotides read TGTGCCTGGAGCGGCGGAGGTAGCGGGACCGGCGCAGATACGCAGTATTTT.

The chain couples TRBV30 to TRBJ2-2, with TRBD1 matching over 9 bases. CDR1 and CDR2 from the germline V gene are GTSNPN and SVGIG (reference sequence). The J segment lost 4 bases and the V segment lost 7 bases, leaving 4 bases of the junction unmatched. This CDR3 is built from 13 residues. CDR3 sequence: CASQGAGTGELFF. CDR3 DNA: TGTGCCTCACAGGGGGCTGGCACCGGGGAGCTGTTTTTT.

This sequence joins TRBV4-1 and TRBJ1-2, with D uncertain. Germline CDR1 reads MGHRA; CDR2 reads YSYEKL. CDR3 size: 14 residues. Trimming removed 6 bases from V and 4 bases from J, with 15 bases in between. The CDR3 loop is CASSRELRGYGYTF. The CDR3 coding sequence is TGCGCCAGCAGTAGAGAACTACGGGGCTATGGCTACACCTTC.